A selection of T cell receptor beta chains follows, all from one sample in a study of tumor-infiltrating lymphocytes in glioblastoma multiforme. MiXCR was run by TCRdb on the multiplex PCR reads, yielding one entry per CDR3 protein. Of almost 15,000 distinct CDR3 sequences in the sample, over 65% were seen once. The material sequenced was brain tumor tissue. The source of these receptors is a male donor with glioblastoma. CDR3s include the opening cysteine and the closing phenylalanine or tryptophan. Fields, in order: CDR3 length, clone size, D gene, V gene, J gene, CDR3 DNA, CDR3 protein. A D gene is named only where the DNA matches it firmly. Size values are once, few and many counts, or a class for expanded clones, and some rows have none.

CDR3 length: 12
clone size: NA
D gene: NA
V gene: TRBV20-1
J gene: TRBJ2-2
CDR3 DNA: TGCAGTGCCGTGACGAACACCGGGGAGCTGTTTTTT
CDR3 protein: CSAVTNTGELFF

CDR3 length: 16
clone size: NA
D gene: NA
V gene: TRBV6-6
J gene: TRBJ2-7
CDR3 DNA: TGTGCCAGTATATACGGGGCAGTGGTCGATAGCTACGAGCAGTACTTC
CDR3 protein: CASIYGAVVDSYEQYF

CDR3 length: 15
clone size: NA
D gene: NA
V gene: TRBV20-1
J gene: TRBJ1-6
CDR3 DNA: TGCAGTGCTTCCCGGGGCACTCGATTGAATTCACCCCTCCACTTT
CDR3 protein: CSASRGTRLNSPLHF

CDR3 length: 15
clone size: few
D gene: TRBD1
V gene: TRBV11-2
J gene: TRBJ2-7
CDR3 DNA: TGTGCCAGCAGCTTAGAGCCAGGGGGCTCCTACGAGCAGTACTTC
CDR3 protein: CASSLEPGGSYEQYF

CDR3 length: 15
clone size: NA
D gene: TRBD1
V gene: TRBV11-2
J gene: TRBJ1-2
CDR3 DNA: TGTGCCAGCAGCTCTCGGACAGGGGTGGGCTATGGCTACACCTTC
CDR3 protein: CASSSRTGVGYGYTF

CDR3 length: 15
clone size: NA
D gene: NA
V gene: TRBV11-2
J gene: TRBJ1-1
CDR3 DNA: TGTGCCAGCAGCTTAGACCTACATGGTGACAATGAAGCTTTCTTT
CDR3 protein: CASSLDLHGDNEAFF

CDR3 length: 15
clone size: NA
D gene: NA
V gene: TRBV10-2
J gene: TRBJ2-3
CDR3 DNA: TGCGCTAGCAGACCCTTGGCGACAAGGGATCAGCCCCAGTATTTT
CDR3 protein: CASRPLATRDQPQYF

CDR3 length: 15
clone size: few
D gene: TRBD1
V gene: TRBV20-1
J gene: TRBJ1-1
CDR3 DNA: TGCTGTGCTCCCACCGGGACAGGGGGGATAAATGAAGCTTTCTTC
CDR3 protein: CCAPTGTGGINEAFF

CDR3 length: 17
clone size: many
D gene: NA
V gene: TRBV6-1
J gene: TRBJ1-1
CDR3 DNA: TGTGCCAGCACCCCGAGCAGGGGATCCCTCTGGAACACTGAAGCTTTCTTT
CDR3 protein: CASTPSRGSLWNTEAFF

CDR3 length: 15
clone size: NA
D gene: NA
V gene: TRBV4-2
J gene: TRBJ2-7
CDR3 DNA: TGTGCCAGCAGCCAAGGTCCTGAACGACTTAACGAGCAGTACTTC
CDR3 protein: CASSQGPERLNEQYF

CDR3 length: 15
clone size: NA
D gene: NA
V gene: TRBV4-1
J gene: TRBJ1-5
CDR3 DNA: TGCGCCAGCAGCCCCACCGGGGCACCTAATCAGCCCCAGCATTTT
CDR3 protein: CASSPTGAPNQPQHF

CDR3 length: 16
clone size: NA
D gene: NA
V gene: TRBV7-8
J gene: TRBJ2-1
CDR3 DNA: TGTGCCAGCAGCTTTAAGGCGGAAGTAATAGAAAATGAGCAGTCCTTC
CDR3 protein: CASSFKAEVIENEQSF

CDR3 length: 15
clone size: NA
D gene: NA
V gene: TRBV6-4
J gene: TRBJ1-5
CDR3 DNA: TGTGCCAGCAGTGATACCGGGGGCGGCAATCAGCCCCAGCATTTT
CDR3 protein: CASSDTGGGNQPQHF

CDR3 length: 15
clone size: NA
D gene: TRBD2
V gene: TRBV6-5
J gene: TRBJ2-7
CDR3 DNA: TGTGCCAGCAGTTACATAGCGGGAGTCCCCTACGAGCAGTACTTC
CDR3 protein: CASSYIAGVPYEQYF

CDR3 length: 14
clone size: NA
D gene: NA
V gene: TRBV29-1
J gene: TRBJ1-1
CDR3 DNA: TGCATCGTGGTTGGCTGGCAAGCGAACACTGAAGCTTTCTTT
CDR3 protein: CIVVGWQANTEAFF

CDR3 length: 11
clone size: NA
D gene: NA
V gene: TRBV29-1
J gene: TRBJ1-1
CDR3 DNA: TGCAGCGTTGTCGGGAGGACTGAAGCTTTCTTT
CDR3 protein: CSVVGRTEAFF

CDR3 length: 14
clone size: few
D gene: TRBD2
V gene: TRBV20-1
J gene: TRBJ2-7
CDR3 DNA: TGCAGTGCTAGCCTTAGCGGGATGAGGTACGAGCAGTACTTC
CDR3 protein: CSASLSGMRYEQYF

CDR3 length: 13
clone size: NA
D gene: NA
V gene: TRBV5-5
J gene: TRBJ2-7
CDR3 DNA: TGTGCCAGCAGCTTGGATGAGGGCTACGAGCAGTACTTT
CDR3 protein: CASSLDEGYEQYF

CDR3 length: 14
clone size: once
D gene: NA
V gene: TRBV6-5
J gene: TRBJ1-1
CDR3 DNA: TGTGCCAGCATTTATCAGGAAGAGGACACTGAAGCCTTCTTT
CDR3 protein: CASIYQEEDTEAFF

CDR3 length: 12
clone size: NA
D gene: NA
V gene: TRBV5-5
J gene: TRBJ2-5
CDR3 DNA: TGTGCCAGTGGCTTGGGTGGCGAGACCCAGTACTTC
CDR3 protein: CASGLGGETQYF

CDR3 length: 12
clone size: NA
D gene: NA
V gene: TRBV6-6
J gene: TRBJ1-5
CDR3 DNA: TGTGCCAGCAGCCAGGGTCGGGGGCCCCAGCATTTT
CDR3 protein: CASSQGRGPQHF

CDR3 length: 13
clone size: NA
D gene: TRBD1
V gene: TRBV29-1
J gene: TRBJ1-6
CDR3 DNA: TGCAGCGTTGCCAGGGACAGAATATCACCCCCCCACTTT
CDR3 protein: CSVARDRISPPHF

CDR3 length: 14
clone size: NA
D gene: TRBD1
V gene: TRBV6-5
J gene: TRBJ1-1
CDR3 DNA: TGTGCCAGCAGTGGGGACAGGGGTACCACTGAAGCTTTCTTT
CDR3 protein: CASSGDRGTTEAFF

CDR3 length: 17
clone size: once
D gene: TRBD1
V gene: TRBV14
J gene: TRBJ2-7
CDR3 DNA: TGTGCCAGCAGCCAAGATTTCTACGGGACAGGGGCCTACGAGCAGTACTTC
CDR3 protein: CASSQDFYGTGAYEQYF

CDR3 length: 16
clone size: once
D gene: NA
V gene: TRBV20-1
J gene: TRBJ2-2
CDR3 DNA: TGCAGCGCTAACAGGGTGGACTGGGCGAACACCGGGGAGCTGTTCTTT
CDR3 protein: CSANRVDWANTGELFF

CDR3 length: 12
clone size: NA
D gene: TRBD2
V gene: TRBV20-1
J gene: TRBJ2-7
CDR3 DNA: TGCAATGCCATGGGAGGGCGGGACGAGCAGTACTTC
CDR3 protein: CNAMGGRDEQYF

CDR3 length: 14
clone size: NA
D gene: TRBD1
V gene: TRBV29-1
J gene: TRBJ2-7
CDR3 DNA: TGCAGCGTTGGTCGCCCCGGACAGGGAATCGAGCAGTACTTC
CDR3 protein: CSVGRPGQGIEQYF

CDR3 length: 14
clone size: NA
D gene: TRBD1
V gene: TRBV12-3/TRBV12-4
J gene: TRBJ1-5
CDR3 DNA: TGTGCCAGCAGTTTAGACAGGGGTAATCAGCCCCAGCATTTT
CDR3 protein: CASSLDRGNQPQHF

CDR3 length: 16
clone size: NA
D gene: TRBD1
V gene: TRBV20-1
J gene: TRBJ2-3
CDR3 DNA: TGCAGTGCTAGAGAACCGACAGGGGGAGACACAGATACGCAGTATTTT
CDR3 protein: CSAREPTGGDTDTQYF

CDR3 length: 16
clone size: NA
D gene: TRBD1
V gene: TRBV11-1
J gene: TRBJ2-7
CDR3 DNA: TGTGCCAGTAGCTTAGCGCATATGGACAGGGGGTACGAGCAGTGCTTC
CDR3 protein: CASSLAHMDRGYEQCF

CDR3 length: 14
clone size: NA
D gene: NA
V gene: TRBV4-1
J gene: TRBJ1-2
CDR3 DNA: TGCGCCAGCAGCCAAGAGCCAGGGAACTATAGCCACACCTTC
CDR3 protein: CASSQEPGNYSHTF

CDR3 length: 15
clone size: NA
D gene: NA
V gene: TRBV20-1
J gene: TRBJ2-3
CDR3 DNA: TGCAATGCTGGAAATCGGGAGCACGGTACGGATACGCAGTATTTT
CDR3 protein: CNAGNREHGTDTQYF

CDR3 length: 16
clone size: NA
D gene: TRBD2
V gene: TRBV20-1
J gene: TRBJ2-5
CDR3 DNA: TGCAGTGCTGGTTCTAGCGGGAAGATCGGGGGGGAGACCCAGTACTTC
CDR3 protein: CSAGSSGKIGGETQYF

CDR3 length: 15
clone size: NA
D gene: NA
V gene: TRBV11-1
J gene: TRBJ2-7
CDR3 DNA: TGTGCCAGCAGCTTACTGGCGGGTGTTTACAATGAGCAGTACTTC
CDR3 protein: CASSLLAGVYNEQYF

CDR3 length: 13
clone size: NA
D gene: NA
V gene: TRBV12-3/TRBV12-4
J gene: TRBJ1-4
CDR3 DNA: TGTGCCAGCAGCCCCGCGGGGGGCGAAAAACTGTTTTTT
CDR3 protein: CASSPAGGEKLFF

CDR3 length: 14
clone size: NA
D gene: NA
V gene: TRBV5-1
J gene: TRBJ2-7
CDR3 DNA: TGCGCCAGCAGCACGAGGACAGTCCTCCACGAGCAGTACTTC
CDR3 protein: CASSTRTVLHEQYF

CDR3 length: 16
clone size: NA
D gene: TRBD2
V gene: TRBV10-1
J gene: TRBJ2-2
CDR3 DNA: TGCGCCAGCAGTAAAATGGGTAGCGGGAGGGCCAGGGAGCTGTTTTTT
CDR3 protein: CASSKMGSGRARELFF

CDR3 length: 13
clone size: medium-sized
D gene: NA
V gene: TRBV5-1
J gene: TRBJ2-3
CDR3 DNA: TGCGCCAGCCGCTCGACCCAGGGGAGTACGCAGTATTTT
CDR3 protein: CASRSTQGSTQYF

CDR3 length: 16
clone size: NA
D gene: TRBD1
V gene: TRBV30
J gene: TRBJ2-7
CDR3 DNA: TGTACCTGGACGAAAACGGAGGACAGGGGGTCCGGAGAGCAGTACTTC
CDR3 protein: CTWTKTEDRGSGEQYF